What follows describes a single T cell receptor beta chain. The antigen this receptor binds is unknown. Base qualities are not recorded, but no much larger clone differs from it by a single base. This specimen's treatment or condition label, per the study, means: allogeneic hematopoietic cell transplantation with graft depleted of TCRalphabeta T cells and CD19 B cells. Transplant recipients were children who received TCRalphabeta/CD19-depleted allogeneic hematopoietic cell grafts. Library method: PCR. For sequencing, an Illumina HiSeq 2500 was employed. TCR libraries were prepared with molecular barcoding, using unique molecular identifiers to normalize TCRbeta repertoire quantification. The raw public reads went through TCRdb reprocessing: fastp at Q25, MiXCR clone calling, in-frame beta chains kept. CDR3 protein duplicates are merged, each entry listing the most common genes and DNA. Here the sample has almost 500,000 distinct CDR3 sequences; over 9.5% occur a single time. The ten top clones hold roughly 2.1% of the sample.

There are 15 amino acids in the CDR3, from cysteine to phenylalanine inclusive. The CDR3 DNA has 45 bases and is translated from base 1. Trimming removed 1 base from V and 0 bases from J, leaving 10 bases between the germline ends. Taken from the germline V gene (reference sequence), the CDR1 and CDR2 loops are SEHNR and FQNEAQ. The record originates from a study of T-cell reconstitution after alpha-beta-depleted transplantation in children (dated by TCRdb to 2015 to 2016). About the investigation overall: Using TCR repertoire profiling, the study quantitatively followed how T-cell immune reconstitution unfolded in children after TCRalphabeta/CD19-depleted allogeneic hematopoietic cell transplantation. On the study overall, not on this receptor specifically: About two months after transplant, the apparently early recovery of alphabetaT-cell counts reportedly depended on just several hundred clones that had expanded rapidly and came from non-depleted graft cells. In some patients, the high TCRbeta diversity seen at day 60 was put down to recipient T cells and intrathymic progenitors that had survived conditioning. Over the following months the frequencies of hyperexpanded clones went down, and after one year T-cell counts and TCRbeta diversity were mostly credited to newly produced T cells.

The rearrangement joined TRBV7-9 to TRBJ2-7, and perhaps TRBD1 as D gene, on 6 matching bases. The sequence was collected from a child under 10 years old with inherited bone marrow failure, due to receive a stem cell transplant. The source material was PBMCs, sampled before TCRalphabeta/CD19-depleted stem cell transplant. The sequenced DNA: TGTGCCAGCAGCTTAGGGGCGGACAGCTCCTACGAGCAGTACTTC. Its protein reads: CASSLGADSSYEQYF.